The source of this T cell receptor beta chain is a study of post-analysis software for immune sequencing data. Overall study: Included courses were relapsing-remitting and secondary progressive multiple sclerosis; progressive-relapsing multiple sclerosis was also included. Study results and limitations: For normalized Chao1 diversity, multiple sclerosis patients scored significantly lower than controls did. In patients, TRBV5-6, TRBV5-1 and TRBV20-1 belonged to roughly 5 TRBV segments found more frequently than in controls.

This clonotype has just a few counts. Antigen unknown. The authors incorporated unique molecular identifiers into the TCR beta cDNA libraries. Roughly 500,000 cDNA molecules were obtained per 1 to 10 million input T cells. In TCRdb, the PCR reads were re-called with MiXCR into one record per CDR3 protein. The sample gives approximately 630,000 distinct CDR3 sequences, approximately 59% of which show up once; around 11% is in the top ten. With 7 bases removed from V and 0 bases from J, the gap between germline ends came to 10 bases. The germline gives CDR1 SQVTM, CDR2 ANQGSEA. The CDR3 is 13 residues long.

The sequenced sample was blood. This chain connects TRBV29-1 to TRBJ1-5; D is unclear. The receptor comes from a girl between 2 and 10 years old with multiple sclerosis. CDR3 protein: CSALINSNQPQHF. DNA of the CDR3: TGCAGCGCGCTAATTAATAGCAATCAGCCCCAGCATTTT. Complete variable domain (other parts from reference TRBV29-1 and TRBJ1-5): SAVISQKPSRDICQRGTSLTIQCQVDSQVTMMFWYRQQPGQSLTLIATANQGSEATYESGFVIDKFPISRPNLTFSTLTVSNMSPEDSSIYLCSALINSNQPQHFGDGTRLSIL.